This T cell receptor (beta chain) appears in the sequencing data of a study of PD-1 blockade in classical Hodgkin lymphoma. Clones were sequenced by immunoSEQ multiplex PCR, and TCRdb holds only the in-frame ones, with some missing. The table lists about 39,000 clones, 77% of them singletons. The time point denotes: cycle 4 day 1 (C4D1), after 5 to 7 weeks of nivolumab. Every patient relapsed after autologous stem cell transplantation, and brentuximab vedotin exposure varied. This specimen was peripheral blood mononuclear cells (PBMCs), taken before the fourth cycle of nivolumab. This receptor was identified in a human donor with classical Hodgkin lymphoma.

In DNA form, the CDR3 reads TGTGCCATCAGTGAGTCGACTCGGGCGAAACAGAAAGAGACCCAGTACTTC. It encodes CAISESTRAKQKETQYF. The chain has TRBV10-3 and TRBJ2-5; no definite D call. CDR3 size: 17 residues. V was pared by 0 bases and J by 3 bases, with 17 bases between. Germline V gene sequence: CDR1 ENHRY, CDR2 SYGVKD.